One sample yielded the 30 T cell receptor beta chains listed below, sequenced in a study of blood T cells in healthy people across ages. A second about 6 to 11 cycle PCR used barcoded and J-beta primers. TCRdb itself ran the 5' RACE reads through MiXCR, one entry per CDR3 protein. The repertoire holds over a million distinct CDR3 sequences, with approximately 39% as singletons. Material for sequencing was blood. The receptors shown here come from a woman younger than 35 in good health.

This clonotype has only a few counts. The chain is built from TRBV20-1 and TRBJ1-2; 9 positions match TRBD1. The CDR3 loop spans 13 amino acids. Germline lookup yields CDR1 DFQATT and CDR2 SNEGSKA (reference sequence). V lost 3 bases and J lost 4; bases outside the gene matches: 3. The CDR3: CSASQTGGYGYTF. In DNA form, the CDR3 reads TGCAGTGCTAGCCAGACAGGGGGCTATGGCTACACCTTC.

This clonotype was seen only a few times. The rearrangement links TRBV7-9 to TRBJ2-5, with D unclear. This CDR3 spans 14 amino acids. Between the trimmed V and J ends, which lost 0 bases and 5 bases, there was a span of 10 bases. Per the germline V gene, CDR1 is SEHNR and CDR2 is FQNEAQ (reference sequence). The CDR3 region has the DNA TGTGCCAGCAGCTTAGCAAACGCTGAGGAGACCCAGTACTTC. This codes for CASSLANAEETQYF.

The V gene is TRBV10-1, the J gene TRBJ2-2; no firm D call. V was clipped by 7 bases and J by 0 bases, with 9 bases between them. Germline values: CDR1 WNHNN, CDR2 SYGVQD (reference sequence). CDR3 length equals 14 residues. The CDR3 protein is CASTNSSNTGELFF. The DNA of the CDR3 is TGCGCCAGCACTAACAGCTCGAACACCGGGGAGCTGTTTTTT.

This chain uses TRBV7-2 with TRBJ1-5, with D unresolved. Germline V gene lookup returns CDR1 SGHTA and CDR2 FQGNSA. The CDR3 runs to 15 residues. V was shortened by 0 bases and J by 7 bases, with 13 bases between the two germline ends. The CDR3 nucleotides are TGTGCCAGCAGCTTAGCGCCAGAAGGGAGGCAGCCCCAGCATTTT. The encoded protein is CASSLAPEGRQPQHF. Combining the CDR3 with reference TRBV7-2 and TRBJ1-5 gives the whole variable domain GAGVSQSPSNKVTEKGKDVELRCDPISGHTALYWYRQSLGQGLEFLIYFQGNSAPDKSGLPSDRFSAERTGGSVSTLTIQRTQQEDSAVYLCASSLAPEGRQPQHFGDGTRLSIL.

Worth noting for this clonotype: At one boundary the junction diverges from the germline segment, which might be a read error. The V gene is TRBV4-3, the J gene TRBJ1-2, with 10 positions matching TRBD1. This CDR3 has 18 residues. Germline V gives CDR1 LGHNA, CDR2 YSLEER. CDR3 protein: CAGSSEVTGGASSYGYTF. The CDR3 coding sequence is TGCGCCGGCAGCTCAGAGGTGACAGGGGGCGCGAGTTCCTATGGCTACACCTTC.

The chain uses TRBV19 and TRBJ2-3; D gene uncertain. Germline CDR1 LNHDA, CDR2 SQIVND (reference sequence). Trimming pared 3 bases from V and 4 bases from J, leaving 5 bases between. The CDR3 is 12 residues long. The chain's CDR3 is CASSMIADTQYF. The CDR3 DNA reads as TGTGCCAGTAGTATGATAGCAGATACGCAGTATTTT.

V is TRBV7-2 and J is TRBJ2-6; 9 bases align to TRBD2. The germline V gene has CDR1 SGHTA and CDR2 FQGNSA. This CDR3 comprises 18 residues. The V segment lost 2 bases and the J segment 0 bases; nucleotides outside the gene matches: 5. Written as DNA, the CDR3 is TGTGCCAGCAGCTTATTACTAGCGGGTACCTCTGGGGCCAACGTCCTGACTTTC. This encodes CASSLLLAGTSGANVLTF.

CDR3 nucleotide sequence: TGTGCCAGCAGCTTAGTCTTCCGGGGAGTGGTTCTCTCTGGGGCCAACGTCCTGACTTTC. It is translated as CASSLVFRGVVLSGANVLTF. The chain recombines TRBV7-2 with TRBJ2-6, with a possible D match to TRBD2 (5 bases). This CDR3 has 20 residues. Trimming took off 1 base at V and 0 bases at J, with 19 bases between the two ends. Looked up from germline, CDR1 is SGHTA and CDR2 is FQGNSA.

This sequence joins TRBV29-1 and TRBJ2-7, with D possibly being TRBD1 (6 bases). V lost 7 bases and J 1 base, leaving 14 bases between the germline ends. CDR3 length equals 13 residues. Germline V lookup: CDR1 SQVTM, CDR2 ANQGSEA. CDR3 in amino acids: CSATVDRSYEQYF. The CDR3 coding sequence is TGCAGCGCAACTGTTGACAGGTCCTACGAGCAGTACTTC.

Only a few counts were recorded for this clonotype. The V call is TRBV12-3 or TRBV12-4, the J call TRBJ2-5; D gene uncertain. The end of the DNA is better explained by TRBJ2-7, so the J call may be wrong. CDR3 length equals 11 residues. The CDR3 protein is CASSFDHEQYF. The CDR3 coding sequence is TGTGCCAGCAGTTTTGACCACGAGCAGTACTTC.

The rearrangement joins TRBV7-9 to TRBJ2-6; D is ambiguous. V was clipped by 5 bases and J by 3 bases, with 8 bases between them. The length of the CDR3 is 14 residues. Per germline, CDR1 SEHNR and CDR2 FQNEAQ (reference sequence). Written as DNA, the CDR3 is TGTGCCAGCAGCCCTGCTGGTGGGGCCAACGTCCTGACTTTC. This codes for CASSPAGGANVLTF.

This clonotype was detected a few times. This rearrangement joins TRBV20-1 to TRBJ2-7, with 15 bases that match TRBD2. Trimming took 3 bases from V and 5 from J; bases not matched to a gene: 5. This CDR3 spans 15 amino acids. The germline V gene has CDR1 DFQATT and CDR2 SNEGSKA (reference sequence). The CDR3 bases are TGCAGTGCTAGCCGGACTAGCGGGGGGGTCGACGAGCAGTACTTC. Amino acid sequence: CSASRTSGGVDEQYF.

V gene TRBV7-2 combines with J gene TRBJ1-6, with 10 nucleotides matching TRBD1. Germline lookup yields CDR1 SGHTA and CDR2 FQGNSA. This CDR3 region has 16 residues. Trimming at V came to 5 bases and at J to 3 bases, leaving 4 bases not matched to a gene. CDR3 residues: CASSLRTGGYNSPLHF. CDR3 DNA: TGTGCCAGCAGCCTCCGGACAGGGGGCTATAATTCACCCCTCCACTTT.

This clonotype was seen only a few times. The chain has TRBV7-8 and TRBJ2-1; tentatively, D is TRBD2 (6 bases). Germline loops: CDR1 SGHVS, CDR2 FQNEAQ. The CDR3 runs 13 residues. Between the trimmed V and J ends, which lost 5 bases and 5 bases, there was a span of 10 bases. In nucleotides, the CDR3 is TGTGCCAGCAGCCCCGCGGGACACAATGAGCAGTTCTTC. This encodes CASSPAGHNEQFF.

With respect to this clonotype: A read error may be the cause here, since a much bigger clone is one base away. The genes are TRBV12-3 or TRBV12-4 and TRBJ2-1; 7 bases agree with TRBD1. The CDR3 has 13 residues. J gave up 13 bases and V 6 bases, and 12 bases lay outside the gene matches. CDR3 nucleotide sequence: TGTGCCAGCAGCGGGACAGCTCGTGAGACCCAGTTCTTC. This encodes CASSGTARETQFF.

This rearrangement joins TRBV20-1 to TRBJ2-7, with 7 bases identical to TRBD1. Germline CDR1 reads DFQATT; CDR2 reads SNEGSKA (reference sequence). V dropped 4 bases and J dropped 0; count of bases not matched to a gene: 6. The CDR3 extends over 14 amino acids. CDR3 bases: TGCAGTGCTACCGGGACAGTAACCTCCTACGAGCAGTACTTC. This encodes CSATGTVTSYEQYF.

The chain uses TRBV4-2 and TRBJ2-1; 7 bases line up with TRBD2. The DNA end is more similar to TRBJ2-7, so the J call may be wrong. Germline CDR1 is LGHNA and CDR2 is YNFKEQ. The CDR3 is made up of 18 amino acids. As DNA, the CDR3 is TGTGCCAGCAGCCAAGATCCCCTCGCTAGCGGTTCCTACAATGAGCAGTACTTC. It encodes CASSQDPLASGSYNEQYF.

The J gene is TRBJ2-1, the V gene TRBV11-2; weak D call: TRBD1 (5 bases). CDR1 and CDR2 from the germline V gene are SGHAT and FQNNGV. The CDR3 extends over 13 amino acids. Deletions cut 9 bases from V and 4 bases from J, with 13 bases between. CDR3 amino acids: CASNPQVYNEQFF. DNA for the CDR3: TGTGCCAGTAATCCACAGGTTTACAATGAGCAGTTCTTC.

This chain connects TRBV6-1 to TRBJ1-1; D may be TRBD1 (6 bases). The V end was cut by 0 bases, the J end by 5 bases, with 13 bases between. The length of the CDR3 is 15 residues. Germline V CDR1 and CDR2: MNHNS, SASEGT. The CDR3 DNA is TGTGCCAGCAGTGAAGCAACAGGGAGGCTGACTGAAGCTTTCTTT. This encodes CASSEATGRLTEAFF.

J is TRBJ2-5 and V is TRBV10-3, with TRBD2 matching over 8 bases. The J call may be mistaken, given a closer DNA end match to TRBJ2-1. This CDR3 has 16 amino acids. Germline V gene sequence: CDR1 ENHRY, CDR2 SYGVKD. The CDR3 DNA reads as TGTGCCATCAGTGACACGGCGGTAGCGGGGCAAGAGACCCAGTTCTTC. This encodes CAISDTAVAGQETQFF.

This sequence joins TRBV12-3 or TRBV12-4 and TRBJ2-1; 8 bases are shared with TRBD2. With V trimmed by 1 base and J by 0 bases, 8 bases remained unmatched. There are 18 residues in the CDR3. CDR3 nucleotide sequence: TGTGCCAGCAGTTTAGGGATTAGCGGGGACCTCTCCTACAATGAGCAGTTCTTC. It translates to CASSLGISGDLSYNEQFF.

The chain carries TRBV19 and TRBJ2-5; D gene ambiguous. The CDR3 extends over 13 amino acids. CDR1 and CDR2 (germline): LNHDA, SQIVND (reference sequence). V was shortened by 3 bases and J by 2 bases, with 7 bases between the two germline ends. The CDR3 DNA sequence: TGTGCCAGTAGTATTCTGCTACAAGAGACCCAGTACTTC. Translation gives CASSILLQETQYF.

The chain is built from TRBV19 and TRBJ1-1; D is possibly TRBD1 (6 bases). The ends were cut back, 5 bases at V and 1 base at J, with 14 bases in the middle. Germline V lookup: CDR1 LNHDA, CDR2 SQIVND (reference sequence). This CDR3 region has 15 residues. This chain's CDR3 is CASSVNRDGNTEAFF. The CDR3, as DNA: TGTGCCAGTAGTGTAAACAGGGACGGGAACACTGAAGCTTTCTTT.

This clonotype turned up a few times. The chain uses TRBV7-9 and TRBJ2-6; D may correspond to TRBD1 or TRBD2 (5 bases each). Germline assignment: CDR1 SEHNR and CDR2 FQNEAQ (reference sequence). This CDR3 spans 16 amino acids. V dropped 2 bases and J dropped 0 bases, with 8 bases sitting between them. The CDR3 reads CASSLNGGSGANVLTF. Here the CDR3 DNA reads TGTGCCAGCAGCTTAAATGGGGGCTCTGGGGCCAACGTCCTGACTTTC. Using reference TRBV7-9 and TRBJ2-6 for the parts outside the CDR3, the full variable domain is DTGVSQNPRHKITKRGQNVTFRCDPISEHNRLYWYRQTLGQGPEFLTYFQNEAQLEKSRLLSDRFSAERPKGSFSTLEIQRTEQGDSAMYLCASSLNGGSGANVLTFGAGSRLTVL.

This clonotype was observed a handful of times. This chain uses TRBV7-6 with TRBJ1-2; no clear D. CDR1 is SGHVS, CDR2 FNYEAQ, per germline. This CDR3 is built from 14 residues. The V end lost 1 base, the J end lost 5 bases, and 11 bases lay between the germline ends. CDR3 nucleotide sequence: TGTGCCAGCAGCTTAGACGACTCCCCTTATGGCTACACCTTC. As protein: CASSLDDSPYGYTF.

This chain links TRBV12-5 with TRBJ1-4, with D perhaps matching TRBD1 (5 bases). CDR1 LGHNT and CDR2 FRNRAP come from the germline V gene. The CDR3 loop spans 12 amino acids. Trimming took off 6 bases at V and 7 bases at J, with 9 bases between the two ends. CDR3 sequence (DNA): TGTGCTAGTGGCTCCCAGGGTGAAAAACTGTTTTTT. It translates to CASGSQGEKLFF.

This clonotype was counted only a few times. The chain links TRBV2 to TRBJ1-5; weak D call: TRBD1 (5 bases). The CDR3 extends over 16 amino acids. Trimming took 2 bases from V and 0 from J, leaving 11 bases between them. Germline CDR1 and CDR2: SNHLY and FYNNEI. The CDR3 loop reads CASSERGQNSNQPQHF. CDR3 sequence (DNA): TGTGCCAGCAGTGAAAGGGGCCAGAATAGCAATCAGCCCCAGCATTTT.

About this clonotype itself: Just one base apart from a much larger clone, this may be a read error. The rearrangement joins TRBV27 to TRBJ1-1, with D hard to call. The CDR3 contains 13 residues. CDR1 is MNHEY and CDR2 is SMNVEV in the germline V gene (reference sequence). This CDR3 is CASSSGWNTGAFF. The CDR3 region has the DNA TGTGCCAGCAGTTCTGGTTGGAACACTGGAGCTTTCTTT.

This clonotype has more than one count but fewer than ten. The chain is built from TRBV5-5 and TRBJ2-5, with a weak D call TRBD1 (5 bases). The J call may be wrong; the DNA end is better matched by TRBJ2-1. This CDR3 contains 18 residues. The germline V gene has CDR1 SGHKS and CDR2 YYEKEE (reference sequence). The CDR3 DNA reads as TGTGCCAGCAGCTTGTCAGGGTATGGGCGAGGAAGTCAAGAGACCCAGTTCTTC. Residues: CASSLSGYGRGSQETQFF.

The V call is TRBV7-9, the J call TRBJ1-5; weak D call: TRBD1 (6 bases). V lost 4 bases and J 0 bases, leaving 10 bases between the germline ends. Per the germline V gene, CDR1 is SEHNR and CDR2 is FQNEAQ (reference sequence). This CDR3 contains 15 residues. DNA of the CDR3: TGTGCCAGCAGCTCGGGGACAAATAGCAATCAGCCCCAGCATTTT. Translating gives CASSSGTNSNQPQHF.